Listed here are 21 T cell receptor beta chains from one sample, sequenced in a study of beta chain features in type 1 diabetes. Every isolated RNA sample was fully reverse transcribed, so sequencing captured expressed TCRB transcripts. Profiling relied on immunoSEQ multiplex PCR, and the TCRdb table lists in-frame clones only, not all of them. The data show about 160,000 clones, with approximately 9.9% seen just once and 2% to 3% held by the top ten. Specimen: central memory CD4+ T cells from blood. These receptors were taken from a woman in her late teens or twenties in good health.

This clone was recorded a few times. This chain links TRBV29-1 with TRBJ2-1, with 7 bases aligning to TRBD2. This CDR3 has 15 residues. Germline V gives CDR1 SQVTM, CDR2 ANQGSEA. The V and J ends lost 4 bases and 2 bases, in that order; junction bases with no gene match: 8. Written as DNA, the CDR3 is TGCAGCGTTGGACGCGGGAGTGACGCCTACAATGAGCAGTTCTTC. As protein: CSVGRGSDAYNEQFF.

This clone was detected only a few times. V usage is TRBV9 and J usage is TRBJ2-5; D is possibly TRBD1 (6 bases). Between the trimmed V and J ends, which lost 3 bases and 4 bases, there was a span of 13 bases. Germline V gene sequence: CDR1 SGDLS, CDR2 YYNGEE. This CDR3 spans 14 amino acids. In DNA form, the CDR3 reads TGTGCCAGCAGCGCCAGGGGTCGGGGAGAGACCCAGTACTTC. Amino acid sequence: CASSARGRGETQYF.

This clone was picked up a small number of times. This sample includes further DNA sequences coding for the same CDR3. V usage is TRBV4-2 and J usage is TRBJ1-6; 7 nucleotides agree with TRBD1. The CDR3 spans 14 residues. Per the germline V gene, CDR1 is LGHNA and CDR2 is YNFKEQ. V shed 1 base, J shed 7 bases, and the junction held 1 base outside the gene matches. The CDR3 reads CASSQGQGNSPLHF. CDR3 bases: TGTGCCAGCAGCCAAGGACAGGGAAATTCACCCCTCCACTTT.

The chain has TRBV5-6 and TRBJ1-1, with D maybe TRBD1 (5 bases). Germline V lookup: CDR1 SGHDT, CDR2 YYEEEE. The V end was cut by 7 bases, the J end by 1 base, with 17 bases between. The CDR3 totals 15 residues. The CDR3 DNA follows: TGTGCCAGCCGCTGGGGCGGGGGTCAGAACACTGAAGCTTTCTTT. This sequence encodes CASRWGGGQNTEAFF.

The chain is built from TRBV28 and TRBJ2-1, with D perhaps TRBD2 (6 bases). Trimming pared 3 bases from V and 14 bases from J, leaving 17 bases between. This CDR3 has 13 amino acids. Germline V gene data show CDR1 as MDHEN and CDR2 as SYDVKM. CDR3 in DNA: TGTGCCAGCAGTTTGATGTATAGTCGGGGGAAGTTCTTC. This codes for CASSLMYSRGKFF.

This clone was counted a few times. This rearrangement joins TRBV9 to TRBJ2-2; maybe TRBD2 (6 bases). V was shortened by 0 bases and J by 5 bases, with 11 bases between the two germline ends. CDR1 is SGDLS and CDR2 is YYNGEE in the germline V gene. The CDR3 covers 15 residues. This chain's CDR3 is CASSVDGSVTGELFF. The CDR3 coding sequence is TGTGCCAGCAGCGTAGACGGGAGTGTAACCGGGGAGCTGTTTTTT.

For the CDR3, the DNA is TGCGCCAGCTTTGACACCGGGAACCAAGAGACCCAGTACTTC. Amino acids: CASFDTGNQETQYF. The rearrangement joins TRBV5-1 to TRBJ2-5; D is possibly TRBD2 (5 bases). V lost 7 bases, J lost 0 bases, and 13 bases lay in between. This CDR3 contains 14 residues. Germline CDR1 is SGHRS and CDR2 is YFSETQ.

This clone was observed many times. The chain uses TRBV5-6 and TRBJ1-1; 8 bases agree with TRBD1. The J segment lost 7 bases and the V segment lost 5 bases, leaving 7 bases of the junction unmatched. This CDR3 contains 13 residues. Germline lookup yields CDR1 SGHDT and CDR2 YYEEEE. The CDR3 protein is CASRPGQGREAFF. The CDR3 nucleotides are TGTGCCAGCAGGCCCGGACAGGGCCGTGAAGCTTTCTTT.

This clone was observed a handful of times. The rearrangement links TRBV7-2 to TRBJ1-4; D perhaps matches TRBD1 (5 bases). This CDR3 contains 15 residues. Germline loops: CDR1 SGHTA, CDR2 FQGNSA. Deletions cut 0 bases from V and 4 bases from J, with 9 bases between. The CDR3 sequence: CASSLARQGNEKLFF. Written as DNA, the CDR3 is TGTGCCAGCAGCTTAGCGCGGCAGGGTAATGAAAAACTGTTTTTT.

This clone was seen once. The chain has TRBV5-4 and TRBJ2-7; 12 bases map to TRBD2. The CDR3 totals 15 residues. Per the germline V gene, CDR1 is SGHNT and CDR2 is YYREEE (reference sequence). Trimming at V came to 0 bases and at J to 5 bases, leaving 3 bases not matched to a gene. CDR3 region: CASSLVTSGRNEQYF. The CDR3 DNA reads TGTGCCAGCAGCTTGGTAACTAGCGGGAGGAACGAGCAGTACTTC.

This clone occurred a few times. The rearrangement joins TRBV19 to TRBJ2-7; D perhaps matches TRBD1 (6 bases). V lost 3 bases and J lost 0, with 15 bases in between. This CDR3 has 16 amino acids. The germline V gene has CDR1 LNHDA and CDR2 SQIVND (reference sequence). This chain's CDR3 is CASSIVIGTPSYEQYF. CDR3 nucleotide sequence: TGTGCCAGTAGTATTGTGATCGGGACACCCTCCTACGAGCAGTACTTC.

This chain joins TRBV7-2 and TRBJ1-4, with D uncertain. V shed 2 bases and J shed 0 bases, with 4 bases lying between them. This CDR3 has 14 amino acids. Germline values: CDR1 SGHTA, CDR2 FQGNSA. The CDR3 here is CASSLQATNEKLFF. CDR3 bases: TGTGCCAGCAGCTTACAGGCAACTAATGAAAAACTGTTTTTT. Full variable domain (remainder filled in from reference TRBV7-2 and TRBJ1-4): GAGVSQSPSNKVTEKGKDVELRCDPISGHTALYWYRQSLGQGLEFLIYFQGNSAPDKSGLPSDRFSAERTGGSVSTLTIQRTQQEDSAVYLCASSLQATNEKLFFGSGTQLSVL.

This clone appeared a few times. The rearrangement joins TRBV7-2 to TRBJ2-7; a possible D gene is TRBD2 (5 bases). Germline CDR1 and CDR2: SGHTA and FQGNSA. V lost 2 bases and J lost 6, with 11 bases in between. This CDR3 is 13 amino acids long. Here the CDR3 DNA reads TGTGCCAGCAGCTTACAATATGCGGGCGAGCAGTACTTC. Its protein is CASSLQYAGEQYF.

About this clone: This may come from a read error, since a much larger clone is one base off. V usage is TRBV5-8 and J usage is TRBJ2-3; the D gene is possibly TRBD1 (5 bases). V was clipped by 0 bases and J by 6 bases, with 5 bases between them. Germline lookup yields CDR1 SGHTS and CDR2 YDEGEE. The CDR3 loop spans 12 amino acids. The CDR3, as DNA: TGTGCCAGCAGCTTGGAGGGGGATACGCAGTATTTT. Translation gives CASSLEGDTQYF.

The genes are TRBV27 and TRBJ2-2; 7 bases are a match to TRBD2. Germline CDR1 reads MNHEY; CDR2 reads SMNVEV (reference sequence). The CDR3 runs 16 residues. Germline trimming cut 3 bases from V and 3 bases from J; bases unmatched to any gene: 7. The CDR3 DNA reads as TGTGCCAGCAGTTTTTTGGGGGAGGGCGACACCGGGGAGCTGTTTTTT. It codes for CASSFLGEGDTGELFF.

DNA of the CDR3: TGTGCCAGCGGAAAGGGGGCCCCCTATGGCTACACCTTC. The encoded protein is CASGKGAPYGYTF. This chain connects TRBV27 to TRBJ1-2; TRBD1 matches 7 bases. The CDR3 is 13 residues long. Trimming cost V 8 bases and J 4 bases; bases outside gene matches: 7. CDR1 is MNHEY and CDR2 is SMNVEV in the germline V gene (reference sequence).

There are a few counts of this clone. The chain couples TRBV7-9 to TRBJ2-7; D possibly corresponds to TRBD2 (6 bases). The germline V gene encodes CDR1 SEHNR and CDR2 FQNEAQ (reference sequence). The CDR3 spans 16 residues. V was shortened by 3 bases and J by 4 bases, with 19 bases between the two germline ends. CDR3 sequence (DNA): TGTGCCAGCAGCTTCGGGACTCGCCAGATCCCATACGAGCAGTACTTC. This encodes CASSFGTRQIPYEQYF.

This chain connects TRBV6-1 to TRBJ2-1; D is unresolved. The germline V and J ends were trimmed by 1 base and 15 bases, with 13 bases remaining between them. The CDR3 loop spans 12 amino acids. Germline lookup yields CDR1 MNHNS and CDR2 SASEGT. The CDR3 loop reads CASSEVAPPRFF. The CDR3 region has the DNA TGTGCCAGCAGTGAAGTAGCCCCACCGAGGTTCTTC.

There are a few counts of this clone. This chain joins TRBV27 and TRBJ2-7; TRBD2 matches at 12 bases. From germline, CDR1 is MNHEY and CDR2 SMNVEV (reference sequence). Unmatched junction bases numbered 0, after V lost 5 bases and J lost 4 bases. The length of the CDR3 is 13 residues. The CDR3 here is CASSTSGRYEQYF. CDR3 nucleotides: TGTGCCAGCAGTACTAGCGGGAGGTACGAGCAGTACTTC.

This clone has ten or more counts. The genes are TRBV10-3 and TRBJ2-5, with a tentative D call TRBD2 (5 bases). Germline lookup yields CDR1 ENHRY and CDR2 SYGVKD. Deletions cut 7 bases from V and 2 bases from J, with 8 bases between. The CDR3 contains 12 residues. CDR3 coding DNA: TGTGCCATCAAAGCGGATCAAGAGACCCAGTACTTC. It is translated as CAIKADQETQYF.

V usage is TRBV10-3 and J usage is TRBJ1-1; 9 nucleotides align to TRBD1. CDR1 and CDR2 from the germline V gene are ENHRY and SYGVKD. The CDR3 extends over 14 amino acids. The trim removed 6 bases at V and 8 bases at J, leaving 10 bases unmatched. The CDR3 loop reads CAIRNRGLEGEAFF. DNA for the CDR3: TGTGCCATCAGGAACAGGGGGCTGGAGGGGGAAGCTTTCTTT.